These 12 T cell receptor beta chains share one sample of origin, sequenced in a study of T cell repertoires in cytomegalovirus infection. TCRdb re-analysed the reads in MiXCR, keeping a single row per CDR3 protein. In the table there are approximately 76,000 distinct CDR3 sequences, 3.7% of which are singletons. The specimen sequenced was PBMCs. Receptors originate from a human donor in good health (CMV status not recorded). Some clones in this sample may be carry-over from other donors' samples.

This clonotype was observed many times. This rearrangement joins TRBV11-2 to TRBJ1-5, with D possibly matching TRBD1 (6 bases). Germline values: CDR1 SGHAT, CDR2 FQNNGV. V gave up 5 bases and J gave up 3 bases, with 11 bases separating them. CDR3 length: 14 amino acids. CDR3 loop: CASSPGQNNQPQHF. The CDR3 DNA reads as TGTGCCAGCAGCCCCGGACAGAACAATCAGCCCCAGCATTTT.

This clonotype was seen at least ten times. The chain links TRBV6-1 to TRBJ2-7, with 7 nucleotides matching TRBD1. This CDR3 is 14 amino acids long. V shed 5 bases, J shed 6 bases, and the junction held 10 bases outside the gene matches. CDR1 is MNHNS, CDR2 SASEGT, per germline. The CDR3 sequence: CASSFTDRVGEQYF. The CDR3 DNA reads TGTGCCAGCAGTTTCACTGACAGGGTCGGCGAGCAGTACTTC.

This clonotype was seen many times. The CDR3 loop is CAIRGEQETQYF. In DNA form, the CDR3 reads TGTGCCATCCGTGGGGAGCAAGAGACCCAGTACTTC. The V call is TRBV6-2 or TRBV6-3, the J call TRBJ2-5, with D possibly matching TRBD2 (5 bases). The CDR3 totals 12 residues. Germline loops: CDR1 MNHEY, CDR2 SVGEGT. V lost 10 bases and J lost 2, with 11 bases in between.

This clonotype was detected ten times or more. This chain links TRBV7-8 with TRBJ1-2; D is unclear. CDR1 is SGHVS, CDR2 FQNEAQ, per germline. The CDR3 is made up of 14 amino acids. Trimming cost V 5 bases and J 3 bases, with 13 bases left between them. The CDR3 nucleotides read TGTGCCAGCAGCCCGGGCCAGACGTACTATGGCTACACCTTC. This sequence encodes CASSPGQTYYGYTF.

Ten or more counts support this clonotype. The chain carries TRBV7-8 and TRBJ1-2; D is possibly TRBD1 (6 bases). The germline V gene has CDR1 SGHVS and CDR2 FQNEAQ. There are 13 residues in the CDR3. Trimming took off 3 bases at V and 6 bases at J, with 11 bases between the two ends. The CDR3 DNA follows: TGTGCCAGCAGCTTGATCCAGGGGAATGGCTACACCTTC. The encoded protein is CASSLIQGNGYTF.

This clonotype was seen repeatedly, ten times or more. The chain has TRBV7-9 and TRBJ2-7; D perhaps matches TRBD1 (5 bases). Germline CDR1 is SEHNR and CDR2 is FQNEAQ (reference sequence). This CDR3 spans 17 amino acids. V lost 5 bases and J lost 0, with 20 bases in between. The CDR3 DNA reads TGTGCCAGCAGCCCGCCGCCCTTGGGGCCCCTCTCCTACGAGCAGTACTTC. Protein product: CASSPPPLGPLSYEQYF.

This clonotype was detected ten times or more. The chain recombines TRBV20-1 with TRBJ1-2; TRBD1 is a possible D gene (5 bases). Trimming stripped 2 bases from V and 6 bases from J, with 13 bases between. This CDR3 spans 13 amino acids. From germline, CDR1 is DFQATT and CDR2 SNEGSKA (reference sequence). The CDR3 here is CSARSPQVDGYTF. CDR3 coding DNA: TGCAGTGCTAGATCCCCACAGGTGGATGGCTACACCTTC.

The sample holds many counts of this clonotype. CDR3 residues: CASRWTGNSNQPQHF. CDR3 sequence (DNA): TGTGCCAGCAGATGGACAGGAAATAGCAATCAGCCCCAGCATTTT. This sequence joins TRBV2 and TRBJ1-5, with TRBD1 identical over 7 bases. Germline CDR1 SNHLY, CDR2 FYNNEI. This CDR3 is 15 amino acids long. V lost 6 bases and J lost 0; bases outside the gene matches: 5.

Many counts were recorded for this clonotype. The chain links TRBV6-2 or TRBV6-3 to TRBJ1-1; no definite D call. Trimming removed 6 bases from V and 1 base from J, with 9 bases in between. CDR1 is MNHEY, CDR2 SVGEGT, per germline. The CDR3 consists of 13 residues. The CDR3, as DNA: TGTGCCAGCAGGATAGACGGGAACACTGAAGCTTTCTTT. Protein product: CASRIDGNTEAFF.

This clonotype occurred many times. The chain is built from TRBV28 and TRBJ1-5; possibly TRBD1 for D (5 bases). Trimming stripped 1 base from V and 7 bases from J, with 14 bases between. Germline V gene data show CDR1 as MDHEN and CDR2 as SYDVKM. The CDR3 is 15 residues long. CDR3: CASSLFPWGGQPQHF. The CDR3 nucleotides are TGTGCCAGCAGTTTATTCCCTTGGGGCGGACAGCCCCAGCATTTT. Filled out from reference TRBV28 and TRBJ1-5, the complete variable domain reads DVKVTQSSRYLVKRTGEKVFLECVQDMDHENMFWYRQDPGLGLRLIYFSYDVKMKEKGDIPEGYSVSREKKERFSLILESASTNQTSMYLCASSLFPWGGQPQHFGDGTRLSIL.

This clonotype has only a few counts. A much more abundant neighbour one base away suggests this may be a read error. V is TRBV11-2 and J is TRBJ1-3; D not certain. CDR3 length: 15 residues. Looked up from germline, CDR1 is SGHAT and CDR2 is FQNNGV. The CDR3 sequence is CASCLYRETGNTIYF. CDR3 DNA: TGTGCCAGCTGCTTATACCGGGAAACCGGAAACACCATATATTTT.

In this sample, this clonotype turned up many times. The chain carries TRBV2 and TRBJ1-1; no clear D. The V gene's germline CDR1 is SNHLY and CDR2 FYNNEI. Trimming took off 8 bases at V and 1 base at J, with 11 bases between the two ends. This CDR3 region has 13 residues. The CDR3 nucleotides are TGTGCCAGCGAAGGACGGCAGAACACTGAAGCTTTCTTT. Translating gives CASEGRQNTEAFF.